Following are 6 T cell receptor beta chains from one sample sequenced in a study of shared clonotypes between healthy human individuals. Assay used: immunoSEQ multiplex PCR; TCRdb lists only in-frame clones, some missing. Of 780,000 or so clones listed, over 55% are singletons. Sequenced: memory CD4+ T cells sorted from blood. Subset indicated: CD45RA-negative fraction. These receptors originate from a woman in her 30s in good health.

The chain links TRBV19 to TRBJ1-5; D is uncertain. Per the germline V gene, CDR1 is LNHDA and CDR2 is SQIVND (reference sequence). CDR3 length equals 15 residues. V lost 4 bases to trimming and J lost 0 bases, with 10 bases between them. CDR3 bases: TGTGCCAGTAGTAGGTCGGACTATAGCAATCAGCCCCAGCATTTT. Its translation is CASSRSDYSNQPQHF.

This clone was counted once. The CDR3 sequence: CASSLGQPGNTIYF. CDR3 in DNA: TGCGCCAGCAGCTTGGGGCAGCCTGGAAACACCATATATTTT. The V call is TRBV5-1, the J call TRBJ1-3; D remains ambiguous. Per germline, CDR1 SGHRS and CDR2 YFSETQ. The CDR3 sequence is 14 residues long. Trimming shortened V by 0 bases and J by 2 bases, and 6 bases separated the two germline ends.

The chain joins TRBV6-6 to TRBJ1-2; D gene unclear. This CDR3 region has 13 residues. Trimming pared 2 bases from V and 2 bases from J, leaving 6 bases between. CDR1 MNHNY and CDR2 SVGAGI come from the germline V gene (reference sequence). CDR3 coding DNA: TGTGCCAGCAGTTACGACATAAACTATGGCTACACCTTC. Its translation is CASSYDINYGYTF.

The chain has TRBV7-9 and TRBJ1-1; 9 bases line up with TRBD1. The CDR3 consists of 13 residues. V shed 5 bases, J shed 10 bases, and the junction held 8 bases outside the gene matches. The V gene's germline CDR1 is SEHNR and CDR2 FQNEAQ (reference sequence). The chain's CDR3 is CASSQTGGKLAFF. In nucleotides, the CDR3 is TGTGCCAGCAGCCAGACAGGGGGGAAATTAGCTTTCTTT.

V and J are TRBV12-5 and TRBJ2-5, with a possible D match to TRBD1 (6 bases). V shed 1 base and J shed 5 bases, with 11 bases lying between them. This CDR3 has 14 residues. Germline assignment: CDR1 LGHNT and CDR2 FRNRAP. The CDR3 DNA reads as TGTGCTAGTGGTTTGGGAGTGGGGGCGGAGACCCAGTACTTC. Encoded protein: CASGLGVGAETQYF.

To note about this clone: The sample has other DNA sequences that encode this CDR3 too. This chain connects TRBV19 to TRBJ1-1; maybe TRBD1 (5 bases). Germline V gene data show CDR1 as LNHDA and CDR2 as SQIVND (reference sequence). Between the trimmed V and J ends, which lost 4 bases and 1 base, there was a span of 7 bases. The CDR3 is 13 amino acids. The CDR3 region is CASSTQGNTEAFF. CDR3 coding DNA: TGTGCCAGTAGTACGCAGGGGAACACTGAAGCTTTCTTT.